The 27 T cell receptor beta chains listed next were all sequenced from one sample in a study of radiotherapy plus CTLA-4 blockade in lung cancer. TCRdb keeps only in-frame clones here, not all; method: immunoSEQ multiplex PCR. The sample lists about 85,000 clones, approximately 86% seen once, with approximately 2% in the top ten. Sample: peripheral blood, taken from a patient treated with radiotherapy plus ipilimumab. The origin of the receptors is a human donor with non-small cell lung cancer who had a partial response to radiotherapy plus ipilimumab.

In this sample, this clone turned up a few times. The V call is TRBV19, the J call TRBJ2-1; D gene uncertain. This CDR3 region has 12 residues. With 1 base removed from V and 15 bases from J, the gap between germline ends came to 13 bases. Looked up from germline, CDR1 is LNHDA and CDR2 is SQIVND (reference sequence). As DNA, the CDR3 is TGTGCCAGTAGTATAGCCTACGGGTTTACGTTCTTC. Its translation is CASSIAYGFTFF.

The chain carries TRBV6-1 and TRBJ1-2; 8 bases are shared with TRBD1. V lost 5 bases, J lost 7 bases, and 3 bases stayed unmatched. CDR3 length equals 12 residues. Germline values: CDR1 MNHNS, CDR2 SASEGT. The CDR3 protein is CASSQGARGYTF. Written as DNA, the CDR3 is TGTGCCAGCAGTCAGGGGGCGCGTGGCTACACCTTC.

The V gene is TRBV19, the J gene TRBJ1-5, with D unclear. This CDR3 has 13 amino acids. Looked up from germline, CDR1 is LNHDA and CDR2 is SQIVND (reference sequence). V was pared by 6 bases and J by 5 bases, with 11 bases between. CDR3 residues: CASSPRFDQPQHF. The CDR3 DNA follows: TGTGCCAGTAGCCCCAGGTTTGATCAGCCCCAGCATTTT.

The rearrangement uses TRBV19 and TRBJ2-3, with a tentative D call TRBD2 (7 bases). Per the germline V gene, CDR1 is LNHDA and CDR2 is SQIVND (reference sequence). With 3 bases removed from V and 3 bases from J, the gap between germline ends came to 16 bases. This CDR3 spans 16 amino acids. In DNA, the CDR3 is TGTGCCAGTAGTATTCTCGGACTAGGGGGGACAGATACGCAGTATTTT. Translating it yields CASSILGLGGTDTQYF.

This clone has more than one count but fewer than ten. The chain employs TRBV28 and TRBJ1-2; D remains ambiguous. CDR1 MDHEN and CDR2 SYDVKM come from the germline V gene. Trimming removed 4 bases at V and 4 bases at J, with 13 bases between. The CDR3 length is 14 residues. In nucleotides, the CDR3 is TGTGCCAGCAGTTACCGGCGGGCGGCCTATGGCTACACCTTC. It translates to CASSYRRAAYGYTF.

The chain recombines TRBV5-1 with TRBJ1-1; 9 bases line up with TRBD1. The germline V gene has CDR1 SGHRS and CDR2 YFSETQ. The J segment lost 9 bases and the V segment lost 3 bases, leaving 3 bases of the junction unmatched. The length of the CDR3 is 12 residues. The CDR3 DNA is TGCGCCAGCAGCTCGGGACAGGGACAAGCTTTCTTT. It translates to CASSSGQGQAFF.

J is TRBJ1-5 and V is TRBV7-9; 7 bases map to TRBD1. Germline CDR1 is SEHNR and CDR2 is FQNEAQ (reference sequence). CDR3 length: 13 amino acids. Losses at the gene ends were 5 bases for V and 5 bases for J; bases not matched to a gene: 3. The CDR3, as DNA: TGTGCCAGCAGCCCTCAGGGGGATCAGCCCCAGCATTTT. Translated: CASSPQGDQPQHF.

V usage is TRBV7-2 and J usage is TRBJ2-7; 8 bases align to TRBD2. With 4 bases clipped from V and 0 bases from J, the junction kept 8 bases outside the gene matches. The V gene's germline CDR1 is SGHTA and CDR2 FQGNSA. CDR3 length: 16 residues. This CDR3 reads CASSSEQRGHSYEQYF. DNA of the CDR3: TGTGCCAGCAGCTCTGAGCAGCGGGGGCACTCCTACGAGCAGTACTTC.

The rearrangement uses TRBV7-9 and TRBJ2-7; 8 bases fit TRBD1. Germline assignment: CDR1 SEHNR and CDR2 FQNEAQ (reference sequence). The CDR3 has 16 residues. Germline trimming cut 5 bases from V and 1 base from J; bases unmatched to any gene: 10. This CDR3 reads CASSPIPRGRSYEQYF. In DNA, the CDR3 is TGTGCCAGCAGCCCAATTCCCAGGGGGCGGTCCTACGAGCAGTACTTC.

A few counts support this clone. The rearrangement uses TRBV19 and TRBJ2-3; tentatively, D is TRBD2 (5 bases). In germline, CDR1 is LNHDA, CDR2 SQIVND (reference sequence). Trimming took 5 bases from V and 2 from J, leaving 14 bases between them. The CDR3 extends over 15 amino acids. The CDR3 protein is CASSVPGSPTDTQYF. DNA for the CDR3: TGTGCCAGTAGTGTACCGGGATCCCCCACAGATACGCAGTATTTT.

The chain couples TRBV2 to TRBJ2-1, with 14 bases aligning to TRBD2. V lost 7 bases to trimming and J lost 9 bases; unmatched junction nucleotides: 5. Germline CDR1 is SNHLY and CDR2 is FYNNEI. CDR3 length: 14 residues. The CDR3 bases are TGTGCCAGCACCTCGGGACTAGCGGGAGCTGAGCAGTTCTTC. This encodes CASTSGLAGAEQFF. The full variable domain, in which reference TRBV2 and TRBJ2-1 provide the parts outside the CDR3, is EPEVTQTPSHQVTQMGQEVILRCVPISNHLYFYWYRQILGQKVEFLVSFYNNEISEKSEIFDDQFSVERPDGSNFTLKIRSTKLEDSAMYFCASTSGLAGAEQFFGPGTRLTVL.

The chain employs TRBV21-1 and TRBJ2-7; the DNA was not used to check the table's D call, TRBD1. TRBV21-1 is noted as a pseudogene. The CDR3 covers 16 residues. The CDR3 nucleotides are TGTGCCAGCAGCAAAAAGTCCGGGACAGGGGTCGACGAGCAGTACTTC. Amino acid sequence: CASSKKSGTGVDEQYF.

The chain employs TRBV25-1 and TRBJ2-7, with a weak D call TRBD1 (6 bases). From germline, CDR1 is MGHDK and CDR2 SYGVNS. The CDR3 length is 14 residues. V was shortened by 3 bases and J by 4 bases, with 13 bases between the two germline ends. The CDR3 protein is CASSDRGLGYEQYF. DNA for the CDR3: TGTGCCAGCAGTGACAGGGGATTGGGATACGAGCAGTACTTC.

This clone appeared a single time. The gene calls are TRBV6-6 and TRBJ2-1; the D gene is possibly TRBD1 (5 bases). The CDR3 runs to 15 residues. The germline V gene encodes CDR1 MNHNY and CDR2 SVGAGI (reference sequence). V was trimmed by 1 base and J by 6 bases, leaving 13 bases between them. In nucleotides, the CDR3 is TGTGCCAGCAGTTACTTCCAGGGCATCCCCAATGAGCAGTTCTTC. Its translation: CASSYFQGIPNEQFF.

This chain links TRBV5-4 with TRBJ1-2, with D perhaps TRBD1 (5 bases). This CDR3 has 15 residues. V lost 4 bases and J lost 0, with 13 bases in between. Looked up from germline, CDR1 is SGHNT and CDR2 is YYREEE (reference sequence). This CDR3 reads CASSPGQSSNYGYTF. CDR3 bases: TGTGCCAGCAGCCCAGGGCAGTCTTCTAACTATGGCTACACCTTC.

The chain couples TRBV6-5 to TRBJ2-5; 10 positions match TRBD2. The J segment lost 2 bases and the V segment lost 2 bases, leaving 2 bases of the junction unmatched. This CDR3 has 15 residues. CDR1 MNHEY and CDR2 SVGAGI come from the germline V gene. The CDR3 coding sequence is TGTGCCAGCAGTTACCTGACTAGCGGGCAAGAGACCCAGTACTTC. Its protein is CASSYLTSGQETQYF.

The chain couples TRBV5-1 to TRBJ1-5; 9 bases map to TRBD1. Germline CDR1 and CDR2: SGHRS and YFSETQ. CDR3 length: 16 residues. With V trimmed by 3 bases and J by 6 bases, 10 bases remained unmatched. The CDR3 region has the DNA TGCGCCAGCAGCTGGGGACTACAGGGGGCAAGTCAGCCCCAGCATTTT. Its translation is CASSWGLQGASQPQHF.

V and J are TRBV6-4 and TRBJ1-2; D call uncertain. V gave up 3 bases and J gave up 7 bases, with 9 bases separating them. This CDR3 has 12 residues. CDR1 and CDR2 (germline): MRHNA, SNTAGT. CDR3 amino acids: CASSDGEVGYTF. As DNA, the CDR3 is TGTGCCAGCAGTGATGGCGAGGTTGGCTACACCTTC.

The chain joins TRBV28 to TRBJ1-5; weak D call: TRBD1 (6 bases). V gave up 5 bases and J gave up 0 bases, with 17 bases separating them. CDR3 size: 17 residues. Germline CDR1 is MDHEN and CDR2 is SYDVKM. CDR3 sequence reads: CASSVGGGFYSNQPQHF. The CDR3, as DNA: TGTGCCAGCAGTGTCGGGGGGGGCTTTTATAGCAATCAGCCCCAGCATTTT.

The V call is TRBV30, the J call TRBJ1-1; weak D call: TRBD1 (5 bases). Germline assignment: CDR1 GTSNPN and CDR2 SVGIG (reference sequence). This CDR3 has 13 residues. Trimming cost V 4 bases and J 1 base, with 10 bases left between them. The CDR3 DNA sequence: TGTGCCTGGAACCGCGGACAGAACACTGAAGCTTTCTTT. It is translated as CAWNRGQNTEAFF. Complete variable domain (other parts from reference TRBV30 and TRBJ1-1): SQTIHQWPATLVQPVGSPLSLECTVEGTSNPNLYWYRQAAGRGLQLLFYSVGIGQISSEVPQNLSASRPQDRQFILSSKKLLLSDSGFYLCAWNRGQNTEAFFGQGTRLTVV.

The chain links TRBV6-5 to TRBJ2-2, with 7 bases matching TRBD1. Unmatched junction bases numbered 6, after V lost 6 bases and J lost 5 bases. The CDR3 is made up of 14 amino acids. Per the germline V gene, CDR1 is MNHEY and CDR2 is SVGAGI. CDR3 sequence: CASRDRAGTGELFF. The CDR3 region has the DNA TGTGCCAGCAGAGACAGGGCCGGGACCGGGGAGCTGTTTTTT.

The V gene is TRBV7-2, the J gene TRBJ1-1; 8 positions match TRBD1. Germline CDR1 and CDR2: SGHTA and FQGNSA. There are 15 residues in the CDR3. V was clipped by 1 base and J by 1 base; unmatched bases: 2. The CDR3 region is CASSLGQGANTEAFF. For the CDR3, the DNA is TGTGCCAGCAGCTTAGGGCAGGGGGCGAACACTGAAGCTTTCTTT. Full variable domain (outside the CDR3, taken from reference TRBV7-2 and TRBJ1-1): GAGVSQSPSNKVTEKGKDVELRCDPISGHTALYWYRQSLGQGLEFLIYFQGNSAPDKSGLPSDRFSAERTGGSVSTLTIQRTQQEDSAVYLCASSLGQGANTEAFFGQGTRLTVV.

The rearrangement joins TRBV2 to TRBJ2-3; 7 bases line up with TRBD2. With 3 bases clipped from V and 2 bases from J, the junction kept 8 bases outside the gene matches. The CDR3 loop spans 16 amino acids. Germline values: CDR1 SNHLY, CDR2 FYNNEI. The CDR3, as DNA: TGTGCCAGCAGTGATGGGGCGGGAGTGATCACAGATACGCAGTATTTT. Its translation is CASSDGAGVITDTQYF.

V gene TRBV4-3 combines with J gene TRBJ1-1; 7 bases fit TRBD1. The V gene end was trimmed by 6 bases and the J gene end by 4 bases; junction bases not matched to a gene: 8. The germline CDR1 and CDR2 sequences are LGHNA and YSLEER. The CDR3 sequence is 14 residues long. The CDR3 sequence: CASSRTAGGTEAFF. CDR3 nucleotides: TGCGCCAGCAGTCGAACCGCAGGGGGCACTGAAGCTTTCTTT.

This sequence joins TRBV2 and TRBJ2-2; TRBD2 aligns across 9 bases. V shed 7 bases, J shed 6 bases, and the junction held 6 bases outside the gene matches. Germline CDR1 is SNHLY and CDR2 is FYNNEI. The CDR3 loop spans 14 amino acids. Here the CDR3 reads CASTATSGSGELFF. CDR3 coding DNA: TGTGCCAGCACAGCGACTAGCGGTTCCGGGGAGCTGTTTTTT.

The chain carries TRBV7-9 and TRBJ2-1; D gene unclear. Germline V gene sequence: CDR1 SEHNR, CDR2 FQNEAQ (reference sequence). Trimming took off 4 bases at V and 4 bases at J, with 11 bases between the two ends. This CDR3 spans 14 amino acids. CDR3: CASSSDLNYNEQFF. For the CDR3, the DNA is TGTGCCAGCAGCTCAGACTTGAATTACAATGAGCAGTTCTTC.

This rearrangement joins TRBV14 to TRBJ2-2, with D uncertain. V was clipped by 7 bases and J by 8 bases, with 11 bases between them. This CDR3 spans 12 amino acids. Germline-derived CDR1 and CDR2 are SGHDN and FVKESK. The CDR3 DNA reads TGTGCCAGCAACGCGCCACGAGGGGAGCTGTTTTTT. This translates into CASNAPRGELFF. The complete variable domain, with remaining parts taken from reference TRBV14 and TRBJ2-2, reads EAGVTQFPSHSVIEKGQTVTLRCDPISGHDNLYWYRRVMGKEIKFLLHFVKESKQDESGMPNNRFLAERTGGTYSTLKVQPAELEDSGVYFCASNAPRGELFFGEGSRLTVL.